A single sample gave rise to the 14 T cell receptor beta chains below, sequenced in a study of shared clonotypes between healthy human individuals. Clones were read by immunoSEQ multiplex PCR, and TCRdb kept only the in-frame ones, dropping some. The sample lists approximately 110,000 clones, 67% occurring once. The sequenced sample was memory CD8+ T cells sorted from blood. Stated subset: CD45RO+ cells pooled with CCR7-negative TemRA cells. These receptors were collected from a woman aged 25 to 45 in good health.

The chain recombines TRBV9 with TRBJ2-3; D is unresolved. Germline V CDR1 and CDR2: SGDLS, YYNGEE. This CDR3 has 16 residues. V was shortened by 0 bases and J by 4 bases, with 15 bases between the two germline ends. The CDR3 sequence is CASSVGVLQEADTQYF. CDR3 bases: TGTGCCAGCAGCGTAGGAGTCCTCCAGGAAGCAGATACGCAGTATTTT.

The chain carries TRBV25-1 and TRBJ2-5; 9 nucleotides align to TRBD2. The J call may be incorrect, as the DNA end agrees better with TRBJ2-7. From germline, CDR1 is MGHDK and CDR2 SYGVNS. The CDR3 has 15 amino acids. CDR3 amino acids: CASSGNSGSNYEQYF. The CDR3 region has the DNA TGTGCCAGCAGTGGAAATAGCGGGAGTAACTACGAGCAGTACTTC.

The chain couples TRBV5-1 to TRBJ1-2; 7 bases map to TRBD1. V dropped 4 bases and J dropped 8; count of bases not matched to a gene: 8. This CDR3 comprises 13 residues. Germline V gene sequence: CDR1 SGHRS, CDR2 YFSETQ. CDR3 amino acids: CASSQRTGLGYTF. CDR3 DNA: TGCGCCAGCAGCCAACGGACAGGCTTGGGCTACACCTTC.

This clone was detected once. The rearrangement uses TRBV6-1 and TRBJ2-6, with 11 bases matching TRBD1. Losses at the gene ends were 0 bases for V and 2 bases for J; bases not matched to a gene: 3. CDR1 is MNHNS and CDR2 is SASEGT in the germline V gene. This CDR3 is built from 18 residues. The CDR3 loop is CASSEAGTGGPGANVLTF. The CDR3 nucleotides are TGTGCCAGCAGTGAAGCAGGGACAGGGGGTCCTGGGGCCAACGTCCTGACTTTC.

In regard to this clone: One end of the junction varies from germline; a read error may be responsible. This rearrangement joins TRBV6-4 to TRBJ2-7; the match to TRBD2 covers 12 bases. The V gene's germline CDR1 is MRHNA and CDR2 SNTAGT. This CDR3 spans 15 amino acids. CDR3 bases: TGTGCCAGCAGTGCGACTAGCGGGAGCTCCAACGAGCAGTACTTC. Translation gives CASSATSGSSNEQYF.

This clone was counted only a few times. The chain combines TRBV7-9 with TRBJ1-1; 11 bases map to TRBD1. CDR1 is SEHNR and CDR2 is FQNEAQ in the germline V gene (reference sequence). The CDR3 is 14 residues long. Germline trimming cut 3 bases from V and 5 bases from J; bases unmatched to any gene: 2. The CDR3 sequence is CASSFGTGGTEAFF. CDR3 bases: TGTGCCAGCAGCTTCGGGACAGGGGGAACTGAAGCTTTCTTT.

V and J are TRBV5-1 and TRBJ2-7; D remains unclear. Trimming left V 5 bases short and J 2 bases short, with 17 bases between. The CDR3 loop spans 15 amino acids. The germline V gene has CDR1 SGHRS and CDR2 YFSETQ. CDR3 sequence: CASRDPWGTPYEQYF. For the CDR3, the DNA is TGCGCCAGCAGGGACCCATGGGGTACTCCCTACGAGCAGTACTTC. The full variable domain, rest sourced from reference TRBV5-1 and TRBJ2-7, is KAGVTQTPRYLIKTRGQQVTLSCSPISGHRSVSWYQQTPGQGLQFLFEYFSETQRNKGNFPGRFSGRQFSNSRSEMNVSTLELGDSALYLCASRDPWGTPYEQYFGPGTRLTVT.

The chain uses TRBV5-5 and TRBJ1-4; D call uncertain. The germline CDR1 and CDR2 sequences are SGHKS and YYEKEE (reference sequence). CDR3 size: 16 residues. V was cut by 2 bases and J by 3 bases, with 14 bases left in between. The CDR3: CASSLYQVLANEKLFF. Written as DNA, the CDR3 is TGTGCCAGCAGCTTATACCAGGTCTTAGCTAATGAAAAACTGTTTTTT. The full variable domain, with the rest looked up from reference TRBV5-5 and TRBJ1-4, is DAGVTQSPTHLIKTRGQQVTLRCSPISGHKSVSWYQQVLGQGPQFIFQYYEKEERGRGNFPDRFSARQFPNYSSELNVNALLLGDSALYLCASSLYQVLANEKLFFGSGTQLSVL.

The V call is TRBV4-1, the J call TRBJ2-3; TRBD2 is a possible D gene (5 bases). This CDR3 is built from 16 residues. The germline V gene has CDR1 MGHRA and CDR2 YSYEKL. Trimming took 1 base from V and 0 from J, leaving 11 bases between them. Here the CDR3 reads CASSQVRTLSTDTQYF. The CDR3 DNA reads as TGCGCCAGCAGCCAAGTTAGGACTCTTAGCACAGATACGCAGTATTTT.

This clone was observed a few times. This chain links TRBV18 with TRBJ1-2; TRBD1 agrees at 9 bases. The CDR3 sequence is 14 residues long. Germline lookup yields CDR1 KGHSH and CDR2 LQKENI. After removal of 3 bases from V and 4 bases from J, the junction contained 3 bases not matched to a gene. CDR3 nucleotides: TGTGCCAGCTCACCGGGGACAGGGACCTATGGCTACACCTTC. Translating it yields CASSPGTGTYGYTF. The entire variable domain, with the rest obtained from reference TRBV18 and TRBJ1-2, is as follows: NAGVMQNPRHLVRRRGQEARLRCSPMKGHSHVYWYRQLPEEGLKFMVYLQKENIIDESGMPKERFSAEFPKEGPSILRIQQVVRGDSAAYFCASSPGTGTYGYTFGSGTRLTVV.

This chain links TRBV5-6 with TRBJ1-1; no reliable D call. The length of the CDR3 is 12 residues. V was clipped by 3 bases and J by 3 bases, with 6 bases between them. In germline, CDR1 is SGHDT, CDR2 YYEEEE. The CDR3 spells CASSSLDTEAFF. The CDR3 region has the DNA TGTGCCAGCAGCTCCCTGGACACTGAAGCTTTCTTT. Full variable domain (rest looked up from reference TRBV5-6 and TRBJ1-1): DAGVTQSPTHLIKTRGQQVTLRCSPKSGHDTVSWYQQALGQGPQFIFQYYEEEERQRGNFPDRFSGHQFPNYSSELNVNALLLGDSALYLCASSSLDTEAFFGQGTRLTVV.

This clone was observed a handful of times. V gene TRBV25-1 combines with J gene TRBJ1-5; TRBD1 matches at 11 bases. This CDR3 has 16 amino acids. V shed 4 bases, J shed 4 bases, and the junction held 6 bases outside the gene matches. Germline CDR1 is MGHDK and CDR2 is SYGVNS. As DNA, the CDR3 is TGTGCCAGCAGTGCCGGGACAGGGGGGTATAATCAGCCCCAGCATTTT. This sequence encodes CASSAGTGGYNQPQHF.

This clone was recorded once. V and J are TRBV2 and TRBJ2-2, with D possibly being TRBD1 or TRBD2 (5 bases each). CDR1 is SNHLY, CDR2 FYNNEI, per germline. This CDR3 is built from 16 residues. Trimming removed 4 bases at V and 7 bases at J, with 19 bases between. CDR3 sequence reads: CASSALAGTAYGELFF. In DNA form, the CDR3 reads TGTGCCAGCAGTGCCCTAGCCGGGACCGCCTACGGGGAGCTGTTTTTT.

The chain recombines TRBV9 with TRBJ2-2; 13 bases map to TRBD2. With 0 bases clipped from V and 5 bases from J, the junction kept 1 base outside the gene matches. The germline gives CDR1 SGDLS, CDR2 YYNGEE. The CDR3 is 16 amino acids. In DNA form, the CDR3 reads TGTGCCAGCAGCGTAGGACTAGCGGGAGGAACCGGGGAGCTGTTTTTT. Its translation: CASSVGLAGGTGELFF.